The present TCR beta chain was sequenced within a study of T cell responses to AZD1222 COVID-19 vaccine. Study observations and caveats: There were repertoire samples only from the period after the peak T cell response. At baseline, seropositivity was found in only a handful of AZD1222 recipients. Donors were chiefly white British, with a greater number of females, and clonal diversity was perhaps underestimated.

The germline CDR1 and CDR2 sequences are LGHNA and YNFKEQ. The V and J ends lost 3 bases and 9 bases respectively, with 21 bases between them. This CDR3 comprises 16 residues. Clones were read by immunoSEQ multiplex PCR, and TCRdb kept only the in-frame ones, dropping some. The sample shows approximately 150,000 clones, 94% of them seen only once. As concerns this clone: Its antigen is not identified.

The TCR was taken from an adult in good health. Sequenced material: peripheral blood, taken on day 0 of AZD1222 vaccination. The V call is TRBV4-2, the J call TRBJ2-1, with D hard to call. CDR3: CASSQTTDTSWGEQFF. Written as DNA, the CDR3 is TGTGCCAGCAGCCAGACCACTGATACTTCTTGGGGTGAGCAGTTCTTC.